The 21 T cell receptor beta chains in this list originate from one sample, sequenced in a study of cytotoxic CD8 clonotypes in ibrutinib-treated CLL. Repertoires were generated with immunoSEQ multiplex PCR, while TCRdb's copy carries only in-frame clones and drops some. The sample lists about 150,000 clones, 75% to 80% seen once, with 5.1% in the top ten. Sequenced here: PBMCs, sampled after 24 months of ibrutinib treatment. Receptor source: a human donor with chronic lymphocytic leukemia.

Remarks on this clone: A single base separates this from a much larger clone, so it may be a read error. This sequence joins TRBV6-5 and TRBJ2-7; the D is unclear. The germline V gene encodes CDR1 MNHEY and CDR2 SVGAGI. Trimming removed 6 bases at V and 2 bases at J, with 2 bases between. There are 10 residues in the CDR3. The CDR3 here is CASSPYEQYF. The CDR3 bases are TGTGCCAGCAGCCCCTACGAGCAGTACTTC.

The chain recombines TRBV7-3 with TRBJ2-1, with D maybe TRBD2 (6 bases). Germline lookup yields CDR1 SGHTA and CDR2 FQGTGA. Trimming took off 5 bases at V and 9 bases at J, with 14 bases between the two ends. This CDR3 region has 13 residues. The CDR3 nucleotides read TGTGCCAGCAGCCCGATCCAAGCGGGTGAGCAGTTCTTC. Translation: CASSPIQAGEQFF.

The sample holds one count of this clone. The genes are TRBV28 and TRBJ2-7, with 9 bases fitting TRBD1. Trimming removed 10 bases from V and 9 bases from J; junction bases left unmatched: 13. The CDR3 contains 13 residues. In germline, CDR1 is MDHEN, CDR2 SYDVKM. CDR3 amino acids: CATTGGPRVGQYF. The CDR3 coding sequence is TGTGCCACCACAGGGGGCCCCAGGGTTGGGCAGTACTTC.

V is TRBV6-9 and J is TRBJ1-2; 8 bases fit TRBD1. Unmatched junction bases numbered 8, after V lost 3 bases and J lost 8 bases. CDR3 length equals 14 residues. Per germline, CDR1 MNHGY and CDR2 SVAAGI. The CDR3 nucleotides read TGTGCCAGCAGTTACTGGCCCAGGGGGCAGGGCTACACCTTC. Its translation is CASSYWPRGQGYTF.

This clone was seen only a few times. The chain combines TRBV30 with TRBJ1-1; no firm D call. Germline loops: CDR1 GTSNPN, CDR2 SVGIG (reference sequence). The CDR3 contains 11 residues. V was cut by 6 bases and J by 1 base, with 6 bases left in between. This chain's CDR3 is CACQPNTEAFF. The CDR3 bases are TGTGCCTGTCAACCGAACACTGAAGCTTTCTTT. The full variable domain, in which reference TRBV30 and TRBJ1-1 provide the parts outside the CDR3, is SQTIHQWPATLVQPVGSPLSLECTVEGTSNPNLYWYRQAAGRGLQLLFYSVGIGQISSEVPQNLSASRPQDRQFILSSKKLLLSDSGFYLCACQPNTEAFFGQGTRLTVV.

This chain uses TRBV7-2 with TRBJ2-7; 10 bases map to TRBD2. There are 17 residues in the CDR3. V shed 1 base, J shed 2 bases, and the junction held 8 bases outside the gene matches. CDR1 is SGHTA, CDR2 FQGNSA, per germline. In DNA, the CDR3 is TGTGCCAGCAGCTTAGGGGCGACTAGCGGGCCTCCCTACGAGCAGTACTTC. Residues: CASSLGATSGPPYEQYF.

The chain employs TRBV19 and TRBJ2-3; TRBD2 might be the D (6 bases). The V gene's germline CDR1 is LNHDA and CDR2 SQIVND (reference sequence). The V end was cut by 3 bases, the J end by 4 bases, with 11 bases between. This CDR3 comprises 14 residues. This CDR3 is CASSIGGGADTQYF. DNA for the CDR3: TGTGCCAGTAGTATTGGCGGAGGGGCAGATACGCAGTATTTT. The entire variable domain, with the rest obtained from reference TRBV19 and TRBJ2-3, is as follows: DGGITQSPKYLFRKEGQNVTLSCEQNLNHDAMYWYRQDPGQGLRLIYYSQIVNDFQKGDIAEGYSVSREKKESFPLTVTSAQKNPTAFYLCASSIGGGADTQYFGPGTRLTVL.

The chain is built from TRBV14 and TRBJ2-7; 7 bases match TRBD2. This CDR3 region has 16 residues. Per germline, CDR1 SGHDN and CDR2 FVKESK. V shed 3 bases and J 2 bases; nucleotides not matched to a gene: 10. CDR3 loop: CASSHRGGSFPYEQYF. The CDR3 DNA follows: TGTGCCAGCAGCCATCGGGGCGGGAGTTTCCCCTACGAGCAGTACTTC.

The chain has TRBV11-2 and TRBJ2-7, with TRBD2 as a possible D gene (6 bases). V shed 5 bases and J shed 2 bases, with 10 bases lying between them. Looked up from germline, CDR1 is SGHAT and CDR2 is FQNNGV. CDR3 length: 13 amino acids. Here the CDR3 reads CASSPGLPYEQYF. DNA for the CDR3: TGTGCCAGCAGCCCGGGACTTCCCTACGAGCAGTACTTC.

This clone was seen only a few times. The chain employs TRBV5-1 and TRBJ1-2; D possibly corresponds to TRBD1 (6 bases). Germline assignment: CDR1 SGHRS and CDR2 YFSETQ. The V gene lost 0 bases and the J gene lost 2 bases, with 8 bases spanning the gap. This CDR3 has 14 residues. CDR3 coding DNA: TGCGCCAGCAGCTTGGGGACAGAGAACTATGGCTACACCTTC. Residues: CASSLGTENYGYTF. The full variable domain, its missing parts supplied by reference TRBV5-1 and TRBJ1-2, is KAGVTQTPRYLIKTRGQQVTLSCSPISGHRSVSWYQQTPGQGLQFLFEYFSETQRNKGNFPGRFSGRQFSNSRSEMNVSTLELGDSALYLCASSLGTENYGYTFGSGTRLTVV.

The chain recombines TRBV6-5 with TRBJ1-1; D unresolved. Per germline, CDR1 MNHEY and CDR2 SVGAGI. Trimming shortened V by 4 bases and J by 5 bases, and 11 bases separated the two germline ends. This CDR3 region has 13 residues. The CDR3 loop is CASSSARGTEAFF. CDR3 nucleotides: TGTGCCAGCAGTTCGGCCCGGGGAACTGAAGCTTTCTTT.

The V call is TRBV4-1, the J call TRBJ2-7; D is tentatively TRBD1 or TRBD2 (5 bases each). This CDR3 has 15 amino acids. V was trimmed by 3 bases and J by 2 bases, leaving 14 bases between them. The germline V gene encodes CDR1 MGHRA and CDR2 YSYEKL. DNA of the CDR3: TGCGCCAGCAGCCAGCACCGGGACCCTGCCTACGAGCAGTACTTC. It codes for CASSQHRDPAYEQYF.

The J gene is TRBJ2-1, the V gene TRBV5-6; D may be TRBD2 (6 bases). The V and J ends lost 3 bases and 3 bases respectively, with 13 bases between them. Germline V gene sequence: CDR1 SGHDT, CDR2 YYEEEE. The CDR3 is made up of 15 amino acids. This CDR3 reads CASSSPGSFYNEQFF. The CDR3, as DNA: TGTGCCAGCAGCTCCCCCGGGAGTTTCTACAATGAGCAGTTCTTC.

This clone was seen a few times. The chain joins TRBV20-1 to TRBJ2-5; D is unclear. The germline V gene encodes CDR1 DFQATT and CDR2 SNEGSKA (reference sequence). V lost 0 bases to trimming and J lost 7 bases, with 6 bases between them. This CDR3 is 11 amino acids long. CDR3 loop: CSARDYGTQYF. The CDR3 DNA reads TGCAGTGCTAGAGATTATGGGACCCAGTACTTC.

The rearrangement joins TRBV20-1 to TRBJ2-3; 7 bases are a match to TRBD2. V lost 5 bases, J lost 14 bases, and 10 bases stayed unmatched. The V gene's germline CDR1 is DFQATT and CDR2 SNEGSKA (reference sequence). The CDR3 runs to 11 residues. CDR3 sequence (DNA): TGCAGTGCTCCTGCGGCGGGAGTGCGGTATTTT. Translation: CSAPAAGVRYF.

The rearrangement links TRBV5-1 to TRBJ2-5; perhaps TRBD1 as D (6 bases). This CDR3 region has 15 residues. The germline V gene has CDR1 SGHRS and CDR2 YFSETQ. V lost 0 bases and J 3 bases, leaving 12 bases between the germline ends. CDR3 sequence reads: CASSLVAGAEETQYF. For the CDR3, the DNA is TGCGCCAGCAGCTTGGTCGCAGGGGCCGAAGAGACCCAGTACTTC. The full variable domain, rest sourced from reference TRBV5-1 and TRBJ2-5, is KAGVTQTPRYLIKTRGQQVTLSCSPISGHRSVSWYQQTPGQGLQFLFEYFSETQRNKGNFPGRFSGRQFSNSRSEMNVSTLELGDSALYLCASSLVAGAEETQYFGPGTRLLVL.

The chain joins TRBV19 to TRBJ1-3; D is uncertain. This CDR3 is built from 15 residues. Germline-derived CDR1 and CDR2 are LNHDA and SQIVND (reference sequence). V lost 1 base and J lost 8, with 15 bases in between. CDR3 loop: CASSIGRRTTDTIYF. The DNA of the CDR3 is TGTGCCAGTAGTATAGGGAGGAGGACCACGGACACCATATATTTT.

The rearrangement joins TRBV28 to TRBJ2-5, with D possibly being TRBD1 (6 bases). Germline V gene lookup returns CDR1 MDHEN and CDR2 SYDVKM. V lost 5 bases to trimming and J lost 5 bases, with 12 bases between them. The CDR3 spans 13 residues. CDR3 in DNA: TGTGCCAGCAGTATAGGGGGACGGGAGACCCAGTACTTC. Protein sequence: CASSIGGRETQYF.

A few counts support this clone. The chain is built from TRBV4-3 and TRBJ1-4; TRBD1 matches at 7 bases. The V segment lost 2 bases and the J segment 4 bases; nucleotides outside the gene matches: 4. From germline, CDR1 is LGHNA and CDR2 YSLEER. The CDR3 runs to 15 residues. Here the CDR3 DNA reads TGCGCCAGCAGCCAACGGGACAGCCTTAATGAAAAACTGTTTTTT. Its protein product is CASSQRDSLNEKLFF.

This chain joins TRBV28 and TRBJ2-7; possibly TRBD2 for D (6 bases). The V end lost 3 bases, the J end lost 0 bases, and 9 bases lay between the germline ends. Germline V lookup: CDR1 MDHEN, CDR2 SYDVKM. The CDR3 contains 14 residues. The CDR3 reads CASSFGGNSYEQYF. The CDR3 DNA sequence: TGTGCCAGCAGTTTTGGGGGGAACTCCTACGAGCAGTACTTC.

The chain joins TRBV30 to TRBJ1-2; D gene unclear. CDR1 is GTSNPN, CDR2 SVGIG, per germline (reference sequence). The V end lost 3 bases, the J end lost 3 bases, and 11 bases lay between the germline ends. The CDR3 is 13 amino acids. CDR3 sequence: CAWRPDGYYGYTF. The CDR3 DNA is TGTGCCTGGAGGCCTGATGGGTACTATGGCTACACCTTC.